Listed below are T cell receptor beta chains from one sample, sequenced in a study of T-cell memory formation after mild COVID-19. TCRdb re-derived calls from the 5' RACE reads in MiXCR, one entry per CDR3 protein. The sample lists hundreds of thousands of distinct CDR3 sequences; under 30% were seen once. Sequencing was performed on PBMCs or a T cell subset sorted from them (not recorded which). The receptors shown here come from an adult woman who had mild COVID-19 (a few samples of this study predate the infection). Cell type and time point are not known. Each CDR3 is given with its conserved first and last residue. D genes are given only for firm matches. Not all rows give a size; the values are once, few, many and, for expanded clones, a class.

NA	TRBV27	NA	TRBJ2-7	TGTGCCAGCAGTCCGGGCCTTAGCGGCATCTCCTACGAGCAGTACTTC	CASSPGLSGISYEQYF
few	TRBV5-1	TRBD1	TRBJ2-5	TGCGCCAGCTTGGGACAGGGAGAGACCCAGTACTTC	CASLGQGETQYF
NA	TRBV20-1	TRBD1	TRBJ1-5	TGCAGTGCTAGACAGGGACAGGGAGGTATTGGTGGTCAGCCCCAGCATTTT	CSARQGQGGIGGQPQHF
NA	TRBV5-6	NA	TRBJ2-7	TGTGCCAGCAGTAGCTTATACCTGGGGGAACCGGTGGAGCAGTACTTC	CASSSLYLGEPVEQYF
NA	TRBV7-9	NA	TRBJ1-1	TGTGCCAGCAGCTTATTCAGGGGCGGAGACACTGAAGCTTTCTTT	CASSLFRGGDTEAFF
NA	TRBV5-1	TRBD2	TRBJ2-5	TGCGCCAGCAGCTTGGATAGCGGGGGCCAAGAGACCCAGTACTTC	CASSLDSGGQETQYF
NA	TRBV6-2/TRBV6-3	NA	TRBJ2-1	TGTGCCAGCAGTTACTCTTATGGGGGAGCTAGAAATGAGCAGTTCTTC	CASSYSYGGARNEQFF
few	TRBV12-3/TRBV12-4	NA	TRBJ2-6	TGTGCCAGCAGTTTAAGGCAGCTATTACACTCTGGGGCCAACGTCCTGACTTTC	CASSLRQLLHSGANVLTF
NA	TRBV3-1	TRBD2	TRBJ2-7	TGTGCCAGCAGCCAAGTTGGATGGAGTCCGCGGGGGGAGCAGTACTTC	CASSQVGWSPRGEQYF
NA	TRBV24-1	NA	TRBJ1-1	TGTGCCACCAGTGATTCTGACAGGCCCACTGAAGCTTTCTTT	CATSDSDRPTEAFF